What follows are 6 T cell receptor beta chains derived from one specimen sequenced in a study of tumor-infiltrating lymphocytes in primary liver carcinoma (dated by TCRdb to about 2017). Total RNA and DNA were co-extracted from around 18-30 mg of bulk tissue with the AllPrep DNA/RNA mini kit, without cell sorting. Data came from an Illumina HiSeq 2500. Starting from approximately 460 ng total RNA, TCRbeta-specific cDNA was produced by reverse transcription with a constant-region primer and ProtoScript II reverse transcriptase. Construction of the TCRbeta libraries relied on three nested rounds of multiplex PCR, following a slightly modified ARM-PCR procedure. Each of the first two PCR rounds ran for about 10 cycles using multiplex TRBV1-TRBV30 forward primers together with a Cbeta reverse primer. Clones were called with MiXCR by TCRdb after fastp trimmed the public reads at Q25, and only in-frame beta chains were retained. Rows matching on CDR3 protein sequence are summarized as one entry with the most common DNA and genes. This sample lists more than 100,000 distinct CDR3 sequences; 55% to 75% were detected once. The ten largest clones add up to roughly a tenth of the sample.

The sample comprised liver tumor tissue from sampling region 1. The sample's cell subset or site label, in plain terms: tumor region T1, superior pole. All receptors derive from an older woman with primary liver carcinoma and hepatitis B virus infection.

The chain uses TRBV12-3 or TRBV12-4 and TRBJ1-5; 11 nucleotides match TRBD1. With 2 bases clipped from V and 8 bases from J, the junction kept 14 bases outside the gene matches. The CDR3 sequence is 18 residues long. The CDR3 coding sequence is TGTGCCAGCAGTTTAAGAGAGTTGGGACAGGGGGAATCAGAGCCCCAGCATTTT. This sequence encodes CASSLRELGQGESEPQHF.

This clonotype came up once. The CDR3 does not end in the conserved phenylalanine or tryptophan, so this is likely a read error. The chain joins TRBV5-1 to TRBJ2-5; D uncertain. This CDR3 spans 12 amino acids. Per germline, CDR1 SGHRS and CDR2 YFSETQ. As DNA, the CDR3 is TGCGCCAACAGCTTACTGATGGAGACCCAGTACATC. Translation gives CANSLLMETQYI.

This clonotype was recorded at least ten times. This chain uses TRBV7-8 with TRBJ2-5; D call uncertain. V lost 1 base, J lost 5 bases, and 14 bases lay in between. Germline V gene data show CDR1 as SGHVS and CDR2 as FQNEAQ. The CDR3 has 15 amino acids. CDR3 residues: CASSLGSWFGETQYF. CDR3 coding DNA: TGTGCCAGCAGCTTAGGTTCCTGGTTCGGGGAGACCCAGTACTTC.

This chain joins TRBV28 and TRBJ1-4; D is possibly TRBD1 (6 bases). Trimming took off 5 bases at V and 4 bases at J, with 11 bases between the two ends. CDR1 and CDR2 (germline): MDHEN, SYDVKM. The CDR3 has 14 residues. CDR3: CASSLQGLNEKLFF. For the CDR3, the DNA is TGTGCCAGCAGTCTTCAGGGGCTTAATGAAAAACTGTTTTTT.

Concerning this clonotype itself: At one boundary the junction diverges from the germline segment, which might be a read error. The J gene is TRBJ2-3, the V gene TRBV11-2, with 7 bases that match TRBD1. Germline CDR1 SGHAT, CDR2 FQNNGV. CDR3 length equals 13 residues. CDR3 in amino acids: CAISFDRAVTQYF. CDR3 DNA sequence: TGTGCCATCAGCTTTGACAGGGCTGTTACGCAGTATTTT.

Concerning this clonotype: Compared with germline, one end of the junction differs, possibly owing to a read error. The CDR3 here is CASCEVLSDTQYF. The CDR3 coding sequence is TGTGCCAGCTGTGAAGTTCTCTCAGATACGCAGTATTTT. The chain carries TRBV2 and TRBJ2-3; D is undetermined. The CDR3 is 13 amino acids. Germline V gene sequence: CDR1 SNHLY, CDR2 FYNNEI.